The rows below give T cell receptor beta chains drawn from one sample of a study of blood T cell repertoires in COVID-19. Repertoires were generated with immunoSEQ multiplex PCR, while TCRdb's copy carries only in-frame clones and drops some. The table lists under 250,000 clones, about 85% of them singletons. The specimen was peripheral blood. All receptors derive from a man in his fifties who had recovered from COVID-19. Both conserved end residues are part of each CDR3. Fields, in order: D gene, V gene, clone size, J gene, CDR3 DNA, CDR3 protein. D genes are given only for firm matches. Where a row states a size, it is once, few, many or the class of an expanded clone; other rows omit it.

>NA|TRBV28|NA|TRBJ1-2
TGTGCCAGCAGTTTCTTTCTCTCGGGCTACACCTTC
CASSFFLSGYTF
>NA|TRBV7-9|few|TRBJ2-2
TGTGCCAGCAGCTCAAGGACAGACATCCCGAACACCGGGGAGCTGTTTTTT
CASSSRTDIPNTGELFF
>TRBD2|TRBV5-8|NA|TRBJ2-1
TGTGCCAGCAGCACGTGGGCGGGAGCTGGTCAGAATGAGCAGTTCTTC
CASSTWAGAGQNEQFF
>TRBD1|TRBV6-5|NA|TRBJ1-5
TGTGCCAGCAGTTTCAGACAGGGACCCGCTCAGCCCCAGCATTTT
CASSFRQGPAQPQHF
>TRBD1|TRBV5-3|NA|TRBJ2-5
TGTGCCAGAATCCCGGGACAGGGGATGGAGGAGACCCAGTACTTC
CARIPGQGMEETQYF
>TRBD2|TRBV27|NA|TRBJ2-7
TGTGCCAGCAGTTCTAGCGGGCTCTCCTACGAGCAGTACTTC
CASSSSGLSYEQYF
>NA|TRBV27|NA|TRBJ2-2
TGTGCCAGCAGTTTGGGCTTTTCCACCGGGGAGCTGTTTTTT
CASSLGFSTGELFF
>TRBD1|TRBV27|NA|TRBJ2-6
TGTGCCAGCAGTCCCGGACAGGGGGTTAGCGGGGCCAACGTCCTGACTTTC
CASSPGQGVSGANVLTF
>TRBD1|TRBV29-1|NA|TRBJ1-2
TGCAGCGTTGGGGACAGGCAGACTTTGGGCTACACCTTC
CSVGDRQTLGYTF
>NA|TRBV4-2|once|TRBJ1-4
TGTGCCAGCAGCCCGTCCGGGATTCTAAATGAAAAACTGTTTTTT
CASSPSGILNEKLFF
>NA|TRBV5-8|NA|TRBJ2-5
TGTGCCAGCAGCTTCACCAGGGGCTGGCAAGAGACCCAGTACTTC
CASSFTRGWQETQYF
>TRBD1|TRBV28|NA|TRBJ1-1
TGTGCCAGCAGGCCCGACAGGGGGGCGACTGAAGCTTTCTTT
CASRPDRGATEAFF
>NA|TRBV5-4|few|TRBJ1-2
TGTGCCAGCAGCTTGGACCCAAACGGACGGGGAAACTATGGCTACACCTTC
CASSLDPNGRGNYGYTF
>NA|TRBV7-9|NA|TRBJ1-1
TGTGCCAGCAGGGAGGTCATGAACACTGAAGCTTTCTTT
CASREVMNTEAFF
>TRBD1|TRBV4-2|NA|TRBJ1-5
TGTGCCAGCAGCCAAGCCTTCGAGACAGGGGGCAATCAGCCCCAGCATTTT
CASSQAFETGGNQPQHF
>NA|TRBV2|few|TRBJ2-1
TGTGCCAGCAGGATGGGGGACTCGACATACAATGAGCAGTTCTTC
CASRMGDSTYNEQFF
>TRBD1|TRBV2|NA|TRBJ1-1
TGTGCCAGCAGAGGGACAGGGGTGAACACTGAAGCTTTCTTT
CASRGTGVNTEAFF
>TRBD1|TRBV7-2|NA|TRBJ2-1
TGTGCCAGCAGCCGTGACAGGGGGAATGAGCAGTTCTTC
CASSRDRGNEQFF
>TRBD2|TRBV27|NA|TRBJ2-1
TGTGCCAGCAGTTTCCCCGGGACTACCAATGAGCAGTTCTTC
CASSFPGTTNEQFF
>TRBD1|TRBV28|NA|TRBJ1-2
TGTGCCAGCAGTCCAGGCGGACAGGGGGTTTTAGTCTATGGCTACACCTTC
CASSPGGQGVLVYGYTF
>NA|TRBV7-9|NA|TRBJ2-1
TGTGCCAGCAGCCACGGGGACTCTCAAATCGGTGAGCAGTTCTTC
CASSHGDSQIGEQFF
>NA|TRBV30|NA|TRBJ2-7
TGTGCCTGGAGTGTAGCCCCGGGTGGAGGAGGTTTC
CAWSVAPGGGGF
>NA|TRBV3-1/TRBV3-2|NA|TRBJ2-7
TGTGCCAGCAGCCAAGACGGTGGCTACGAGCAGTACTTC
CASSQDGGYEQYF
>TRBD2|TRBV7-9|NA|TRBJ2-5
TGTGCCAGCAGCTCCCTGGGGCTAGCGGGTTTCCAAGAGACCCAGTACTTC
CASSSLGLAGFQETQYF
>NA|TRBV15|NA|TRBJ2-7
TGTGCCACCAGCAGAGATCGACAGATCTACGAGCAGTACTTC
CATSRDRQIYEQYF
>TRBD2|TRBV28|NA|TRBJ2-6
TGTGCCAGCAGTGACCTCGGGACTAGCGGTGTCAACTCTGGGGCCAACGTCCTGACTTTC
CASSDLGTSGVNSGANVLTF
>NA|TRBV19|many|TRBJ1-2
TGTGCCAGTAGTGCCCGGGAAAATGGCTACACCTTC
CASSARENGYTF